The 19 T cell receptor beta chains below all came from one sample that was sequenced in a study of CD8+CD57+ T cells in acquired aplastic anemia. Genomic DNA provided the template from which TCR beta VDJ and CDR3 profiles were obtained. One entry per CDR3 protein, called by TCRdb with MiXCR from the reads. The sample includes around 250,000 distinct CDR3 sequences, approximately 57% of them seen just once. The specimen sequenced was sorted CD4+, CD8+, or CD8+CD57+ T cells (not recorded which) from PBMCs. These TCRs come from a human donor with severe aplastic anemia or a healthy control (not recorded which).

The rearrangement links TRBV7-8 to TRBJ1-1; D may be TRBD1 (6 bases). Per the germline V gene, CDR1 is SGHVS and CDR2 is FQNEAQ. Trimming shortened V by 4 bases and J by 5 bases, and 20 bases separated the two germline ends. CDR3 length: 16 amino acids. The CDR3 loop is CASSYPRDKGGTEAFF. The CDR3 DNA sequence: TGTGCCAGCAGCTACCCTCGGGACAAAGGGGGTACTGAAGCTTTCTTT. Based on the CDR3 plus reference TRBV7-8 and TRBJ1-1, the full variable domain is GAGVSQSPRYKVAKRGQDVALRCDPISGHVSLFWYQQALGQGPEFLTYFQNEAQLDKSGLPSDRFFAERPEGSVSTLKIQRTQQEDSAVYLCASSYPRDKGGTEAFFGQGTRLTVV.

The genes are TRBV20-1 and TRBJ2-3; 9 positions match TRBD2. The germline gives CDR1 DFQATT, CDR2 SNEGSKA (reference sequence). The CDR3 sequence is 12 residues long. The CDR3 DNA sequence: TGCTCCCTCAGCGGGGGGACAGATACGCAGTATTTT. The encoded protein is CSLSGGTDTQYF.

V is TRBV7-9 and J is TRBJ2-7, with 8 bases that match TRBD2. Germline V gives CDR1 SEHNR, CDR2 FQNEAQ (reference sequence). This CDR3 has 16 amino acids. J lost 6 bases, V lost 5 bases, and 15 bases had no gene match. The CDR3 bases are TGTGCCAGCAGCCGAACCACTAGCGGCGGTACGATCGAGCAGTACTTC. It translates to CASSRTTSGGTIEQYF. Full variable domain (rest looked up from reference TRBV7-9 and TRBJ2-7): DTGVSQNPRHKITKRGQNVTFRCDPISEHNRLYWYRQTLGQGPEFLTYFQNEAQLEKSRLLSDRFSAERPKGSFSTLEIQRTEQGDSAMYLCASSRTTSGGTIEQYFGPGTRLTVT.

The chain joins TRBV24-1 to TRBJ1-1, with TRBD1 as a possible D gene (5 bases). Germline values: CDR1 KGHDR, CDR2 SFDVKD. The germline V and J ends were trimmed by 5 bases and 10 bases, with 16 bases remaining between them. The CDR3 is made up of 13 amino acids. Here the CDR3 DNA reads TGTGCCACCAGTGTGGAGGGACCGGGCGGAGCTTTCTTT. Protein: CATSVEGPGGAFF.

This chain connects TRBV12-3 or TRBV12-4 to TRBJ1-6; D is unclear. V was pared by 3 bases and J by 7 bases, with 10 bases between. CDR3 length equals 14 residues. The CDR3 loop reads CASSFRLGNSPLHF. The DNA of the CDR3 is TGTGCCAGCAGTTTCCGTTTGGGCAATTCACCCCTCCACTTT.

Notes on this clonotype: A read error may produce the germline difference seen at one junction end. The chain is built from TRBV9 and TRBJ1-6; 9 bases match TRBD1. The length of the CDR3 is 15 residues. Germline CDR1 and CDR2: SGDLS and YYNGEE. The CDR3 loop is CACSQGQGPNSPLHF. The CDR3 DNA is TGTGCCTGCAGCCAAGGACAGGGGCCGAATTCACCCCTCCACTTT.

This chain joins TRBV2 and TRBJ1-6, with D perhaps TRBD1 (6 bases). Germline V gene data show CDR1 as SNHLY and CDR2 as FYNNEI. The V end was cut by 2 bases, the J end by 13 bases, with 18 bases between. CDR3 length equals 15 residues. CDR3 in amino acids: CASSERTVSNQPLHF. In nucleotides, the CDR3 is TGTGCCAGCAGTGAAAGGACAGTTAGCAATCAGCCCCTCCACTTT.

This sequence joins TRBV7-3 and TRBJ2-2; D uncertain. This CDR3 is 12 amino acids long. CDR1 and CDR2 (germline): SGHTA, FQGTGA. V lost 10 bases to trimming and J lost 5 bases, with 11 bases between them. The CDR3, as DNA: TGTGCCACCGGCCTAGGGACCGGGGAGCTGTTTTTT. Protein: CATGLGTGELFF.

DNA for the CDR3: TGCGCCAGCAGTTACGGACAGGGGACCCTGAACCTTAATGAAAAACTGTTTTTT. This encodes CASSYGQGTLNLNEKLFF. The chain employs TRBV10-2 and TRBJ1-4, with 9 bases matching TRBD1. This CDR3 region has 18 residues. V dropped 5 bases and J dropped 4; count of bases not matched to a gene: 14. Germline V CDR1 and CDR2: WSHSY, SAAADI.

Remarks on this clonotype: Given the absence of the conserved phenylalanine or tryptophan at the CDR3 end, a read error is likely. The chain links TRBV10-3 to TRBJ1-5; D is uncertain. The germline gives CDR1 ENHRY, CDR2 SYGVKD. CDR3 length equals 14 residues. V was clipped by 0 bases and J by 1 base, with 4 bases between them. The CDR3: CAISESRSNQPQHS. The CDR3 DNA reads as TGTGCCATCAGTGAGTCAAGGAGCAATCAGCCCCAGCATTCT.

Concerning this clonotype itself: The CDR3 does not close with the conserved phenylalanine or tryptophan, likely indicating a read error. This chain connects TRBV5-1 to TRBJ2-7, with 9 nucleotides matching TRBD1. CDR1 is SGHRS and CDR2 is YFSETQ in the germline V gene. The CDR3 totals 12 residues. Trimming at V came to 3 bases and at J to 7 bases, leaving 2 bases not matched to a gene. For the CDR3, the DNA is TGCGCCAGCAGCTGGACAGGGGATGAGCAGTACCTC. Amino acid sequence: CASSWTGDEQYL.

This chain joins TRBV19 and TRBJ1-2; D perhaps matches TRBD1 (5 bases). V was shortened by 4 bases and J by 4 bases, with 16 bases between the two germline ends. Germline values: CDR1 LNHDA, CDR2 SQIVND (reference sequence). The CDR3 sequence is 15 residues long. CDR3 in DNA: TGTGCCAGTAGTACAGCCAGGGTAATAGGCTATGGCTACACCTTC. Protein sequence: CASSTARVIGYGYTF. Full variable domain (outside the CDR3, taken from reference TRBV19 and TRBJ1-2): DGGITQSPKYLFRKEGQNVTLSCEQNLNHDAMYWYRQDPGQGLRLIYYSQIVNDFQKGDIAEGYSVSREKKESFPLTVTSAQKNPTAFYLCASSTARVIGYGYTFGSGTRLTVV.

This clonotype was detected many times. The chain couples TRBV4-1 to TRBJ2-7, with a possible D match to TRBD2 (5 bases). There are 13 residues in the CDR3. Trimming removed 0 bases at V and 3 bases at J, with 6 bases between. Germline V gene lookup returns CDR1 MGHRA and CDR2 YSYEKL. This CDR3 reads CASSQERGYEQYF. The DNA of the CDR3 is TGCGCCAGCAGCCAAGAACGGGGCTACGAGCAGTACTTC.

The J gene is TRBJ2-1, the V gene TRBV6-5, with TRBD2 identical over 8 bases. In germline, CDR1 is MNHEY, CDR2 SVGAGI. This CDR3 is 14 amino acids long. Losses at the gene ends were 5 bases for V and 9 bases for J; bases not matched to a gene: 9. CDR3 in amino acids: CASSTGTRSGEQFF. The CDR3 DNA reads TGTGCCAGCAGTACCGGGACTAGGTCCGGTGAGCAGTTCTTC.

The chain recombines TRBV9 with TRBJ2-7; 8 bases line up with TRBD2. The CDR3 is 15 residues long. Germline V gene lookup returns CDR1 SGDLS and CDR2 YYNGEE. After removal of 4 bases from V and 7 bases from J, the junction contained 13 bases not matched to a gene. Here the CDR3 DNA reads TGTGCCAGCAGCCAAAGGGACCTCCGGGGGGGGGAGCAGTACTTC. Its translation: CASSQRDLRGGEQYF.

This clonotype was found a few times. The chain combines TRBV5-1 with TRBJ2-7; D perhaps matches TRBD1 (6 bases). The CDR3 loop spans 14 amino acids. V gave up 3 bases and J gave up 7 bases, with 17 bases separating them. Germline CDR1 reads SGHRS; CDR2 reads YFSETQ. For the CDR3, the DNA is TGCGCCAGCAGCTACGGGACACGGGTTGGGGAGCAGTACTTC. Translated, it gives CASSYGTRVGEQYF.

The gene calls are TRBV24-1 and TRBJ2-6; D is undetermined. Trimming left V 9 bases short and J 0 bases short, with 8 bases between. The CDR3 consists of 14 residues. Germline CDR1 reads KGHDR; CDR2 reads SFDVKD. The DNA for the CDR3 is TGTGCCACCGGGCTGTGCTCTGGGGCCAACGTCCTGACTTTC. Translated: CATGLCSGANVLTF.

This clonotype was detected ten times or more. The gene calls are TRBV18 and TRBJ1-1; TRBD1 matches 9 bases. Germline V gene lookup returns CDR1 KGHSH and CDR2 LQKENI. Trimming removed 8 bases from V and 4 bases from J; junction bases left unmatched: 8. The CDR3 sequence is 14 residues long. The CDR3 loop is CASSPGQGSTEAFF. The DNA of the CDR3 is TGTGCCAGCAGCCCCGGACAGGGGAGCACTGAAGCTTTCTTT.

This chain connects TRBV15 to TRBJ1-5; 9 positions agree with TRBD1. CDR3 length: 16 residues. The germline V gene has CDR1 LNHNV and CDR2 YYDKDF (reference sequence). Trimming cost V 2 bases and J 2 bases; bases outside gene matches: 4. DNA for the CDR3: TGTGCCACCAGCAGAAACAGGGGGCACGGCAATCAGCCCCAGCATTTT. Amino acids: CATSRNRGHGNQPQHF.